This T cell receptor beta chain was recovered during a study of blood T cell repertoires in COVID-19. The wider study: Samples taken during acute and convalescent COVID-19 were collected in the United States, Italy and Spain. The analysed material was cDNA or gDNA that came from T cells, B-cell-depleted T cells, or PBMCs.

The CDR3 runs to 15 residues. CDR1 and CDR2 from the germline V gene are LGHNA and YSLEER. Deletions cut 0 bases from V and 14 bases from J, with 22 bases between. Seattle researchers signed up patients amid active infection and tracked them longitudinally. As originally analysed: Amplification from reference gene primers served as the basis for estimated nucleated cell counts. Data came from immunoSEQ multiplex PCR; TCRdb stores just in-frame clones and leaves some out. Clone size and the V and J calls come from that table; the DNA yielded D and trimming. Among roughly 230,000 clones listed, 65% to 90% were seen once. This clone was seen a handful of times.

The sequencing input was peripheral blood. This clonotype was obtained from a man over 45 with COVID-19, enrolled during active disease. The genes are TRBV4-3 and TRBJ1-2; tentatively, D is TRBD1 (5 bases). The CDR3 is CASSQDPEQQAPATF. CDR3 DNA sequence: TGCGCCAGCAGCCAAGATCCGGAGCAACAGGCACCCGCGACCTTC.